The rows below give T cell receptor beta chains drawn from one sample of a study of CD8+ T cells in alopecia areata. The repertoire was sequenced with immunoSEQ multiplex PCR; TCRdb's copy has only in-frame clones and lacks some. The sample has hundreds of thousands of clones; about three fifths are singletons. Sequenced here: CD4+ T cells sorted from blood, sampled around week 53, from a patient treated with tofacitinib. Receptors originate from a human donor with alopecia areata. Each CDR3 is given with its conserved first and last residue. D genes are given only for firm matches. Size values are once, few and many counts, or a class for expanded clones, and some rows have none.

CDR3 protein: CASRRDRGNSPLHF
CDR3 DNA: TGCGCCAGCAGGAGGGACCGGGGTAATTCACCCCTCCACTTT
V gene: TRBV5-1
clone size: NA
J gene: TRBJ1-6
D gene: NA

CDR3 protein: CASSFAGSDSPLHF
CDR3 DNA: TGCGCCAGCAGCTTTGCAGGGTCAGATTCACCCCTCCACTTT
V gene: TRBV5-1
clone size: NA
J gene: TRBJ1-6
D gene: NA

CDR3 protein: CASSLAGLTNKAFF
CDR3 DNA: TGTGCCAGCAGCTTAGCGGGGCTGACCAACAAAGCTTTCTTT
V gene: TRBV7-2
clone size: few
J gene: TRBJ1-1
D gene: NA

CDR3 protein: CAWVRGPTNTEAFF
CDR3 DNA: TGTGCCTGGGTCCGGGGCCCGACGAACACTGAAGCTTTCTTT
V gene: TRBV30
clone size: NA
J gene: TRBJ1-1
D gene: NA

CDR3 protein: CSARDYEQFF
CDR3 DNA: TGCAGTGCTAGGGATTATGAGCAGTTCTTC
V gene: TRBV20-1
clone size: NA
J gene: TRBJ2-1
D gene: NA

CDR3 protein: CASSPWDREAGANVLTF
CDR3 DNA: TGTGCCAGCAGCCCCTGGGACAGGGAAGCTGGGGCCAACGTCCTGACTTTC
V gene: TRBV7-9
clone size: few
J gene: TRBJ2-6
D gene: TRBD1

CDR3 protein: CASSERREETQYF
CDR3 DNA: TGTGCCAGCAGTGAACGGCGGGAAGAGACCCAGTACTTC
V gene: TRBV6-1
clone size: NA
J gene: TRBJ2-5
D gene: NA

CDR3 protein: CASSWRGSTDTQYF
CDR3 DNA: TGTGCCAGCAGTTGGCGGGGAAGCACAGATACGCAGTATTTT
V gene: TRBV6-5
clone size: NA
J gene: TRBJ2-3
D gene: NA

CDR3 protein: CASSERGQGTYEQYF
CDR3 DNA: TGTGCCAGCAGCGAGAGGGGACAGGGGACGTACGAGCAGTACTTC
V gene: TRBV9
clone size: NA
J gene: TRBJ2-7
D gene: TRBD1

CDR3 protein: CASSQQRGFYEQYF
CDR3 DNA: TGTGCCAGCAGCCAGCAGCGGGGGTTCTACGAGCAGTACTTC
V gene: TRBV11-2
clone size: NA
J gene: TRBJ2-7
D gene: TRBD2

CDR3 protein: CSVTRTPSSYEQYF
CDR3 DNA: TGCAGCGTTACTCGGACGCCTAGCTCCTACGAGCAGTACTTC
V gene: TRBV29-1
clone size: few
J gene: TRBJ2-7
D gene: NA

CDR3 protein: CASSAPTGGDSPLHF
CDR3 DNA: TGTGCCAGCAGTGCCCCGACAGGGGGCGATTCACCCCTCCACTTT
V gene: TRBV25-1
clone size: few
J gene: TRBJ1-6
D gene: TRBD1

CDR3 protein: CAWSTQWNPPRGVYEQYF
CDR3 DNA: TGTGCCTGGAGCACCCAATGGAACCCCCCCCGGGGGGTTTACGAGCAGTACTTC
V gene: TRBV30
clone size: NA
J gene: TRBJ2-7
D gene: TRBD2

CDR3 protein: CASSWGDRGSEQFF
CDR3 DNA: TGTGCCAGCAGTTGGGGGGACAGGGGAAGCGAGCAGTTCTTC
V gene: TRBV6-6
clone size: NA
J gene: TRBJ2-1
D gene: TRBD1

CDR3 protein: CASSQDPSGHSYNEQFF
CDR3 DNA: TGCGCCAGCAGCCAAGATCCTAGCGGGCATAGCTACAATGAGCAGTTCTTC
V gene: TRBV4-1
clone size: few
J gene: TRBJ2-1
D gene: TRBD2

CDR3 protein: CACQRGSYNEQFF
CDR3 DNA: TGTGCCTGCCAACGAGGCTCCTACAATGAGCAGTTCTTC
V gene: TRBV30
clone size: NA
J gene: TRBJ2-1
D gene: NA

CDR3 protein: CSVRDSSWSQHF
CDR3 DNA: TGCAGCGTCCGGGACTCCTCGTGGTCCCAGCATTTT
V gene: TRBV29-1
clone size: NA
J gene: TRBJ1-5
D gene: NA

CDR3 protein: CAWSVRGGGYTF
CDR3 DNA: TGTGCCTGGAGTGTACGCGGGGGTGGCTACACCTTC
V gene: TRBV30
clone size: NA
J gene: TRBJ1-2
D gene: NA

CDR3 protein: CASSIQAQETQYF
CDR3 DNA: TGTGCCAGTAGTATACAGGCCCAAGAGACCCAGTACTTC
V gene: TRBV19
clone size: NA
J gene: TRBJ2-5
D gene: NA

CDR3 protein: CASSLRGTDTQYF
CDR3 DNA: TGTGCCAGCAGCTTGCGAGGGACAGATACGCAGTATTTT
V gene: TRBV5-4
clone size: NA
J gene: TRBJ2-3
D gene: NA

CDR3 protein: CATSREGQGLNLDGYTF
CDR3 DNA: TGTGCCACCAGCAGAGAAGGACAAGGCCTAAATCTGGATGGCTACACCTTC
V gene: TRBV15
clone size: NA
J gene: TRBJ1-2
D gene: NA

CDR3 protein: CASSPESYEQYF
CDR3 DNA: TGCGCCAGCAGCCCGGAGTCCTACGAGCAGTACTTC
V gene: TRBV5-1
clone size: few
J gene: TRBJ2-7
D gene: NA

CDR3 protein: CSVELWPSETQYF
CDR3 DNA: TGCAGCGTTGAGCTGTGGCCTTCGGAGACCCAGTACTTC
V gene: TRBV29-1
clone size: NA
J gene: TRBJ2-5
D gene: NA

CDR3 protein: CSVVSGANVLTF
CDR3 DNA: TGCAGCGTTGTCTCTGGGGCCAACGTCCTGACTTTC
V gene: TRBV29-1
clone size: NA
J gene: TRBJ2-6
D gene: NA

CDR3 protein: CATSGIGGNNQPQHF
CDR3 DNA: TGTGCCACCAGCGGAATTGGGGGAAACAATCAGCCCCAGCATTTT
V gene: TRBV15
clone size: NA
J gene: TRBJ1-5
D gene: NA

CDR3 protein: CASSAGQRTYEQYF
CDR3 DNA: TGTGCCAGCAGCGCGGGACAGAGAACCTACGAGCAGTACTTC
V gene: TRBV7-8
clone size: once
J gene: TRBJ2-7
D gene: NA

CDR3 protein: CSVAPGVGETQYF
CDR3 DNA: TGCAGCGTTGCCCCGGGGGTCGGGGAGACCCAGTACTTC
V gene: TRBV29-1
clone size: NA
J gene: TRBJ2-5
D gene: NA

CDR3 protein: CASSGTGTSGGAYNEQFF
CDR3 DNA: TGTGCCAGCAGTGGTACCGGGACTAGCGGGGGGGCGTACAATGAGCAGTTCTTC
V gene: TRBV27
clone size: NA
J gene: TRBJ2-1
D gene: TRBD2

CDR3 protein: CAWSGGAVGSPLHF
CDR3 DNA: TGTGCCTGGAGTGGGGGGGCAGTGGGTTCACCCCTCCACTTT
V gene: TRBV30
clone size: NA
J gene: TRBJ1-6
D gene: NA